This T cell receptor beta chain is from a study of T cells in Graves' hyperthyroidism and ophthalmopathy. Study-level points and caveats: A 13 V-J signature model discriminated ophthalmopathy versus stable hyperthyroidism.

The source material, RNA transcripts, was used to amplify TCR beta CDR3 regions. The HTBI primer set drove a first-round RT-PCR of the TCR CDR3. One entry per CDR3 protein results from TCRdb running MiXCR on the multiplex PCR reads. The sample holds about 580,000 distinct CDR3 sequences; just over 45% are singletons and the top ten take more than 7%. Patients aged 18 to 65 had newly diagnosed hyperthyroidism that had lasted under 2 months. Any patient presenting with uncontrolled infection, other autoimmune disease, pregnancy or lactation was left out. Diagnostic decisions used clinical symptoms, serum thyroxine and TRAb, thyroid ultrasound and orbital computed tomography. Details on this clonotype: The target antigen is unknown.

The TCR originated in a woman younger than 35 with Graves' hyperthyroidism. Sequencing used peripheral blood or thyroid tissue (not recorded which).

This chain's CDR3 is CATSSPLGVSYNEQFF. CDR3 sequence (DNA): TGTGCCACCAGCAGCCCGTTGGGTGTCTCCTACAATGAGCAGTTCTTC. The chain has TRBV15 and TRBJ2-1; D gene unclear. Between the trimmed V and J ends, which lost 3 bases and 0 bases, there was a span of 12 bases. This CDR3 has 16 amino acids. Germline values: CDR1 LNHNV, CDR2 YYDKDF (reference sequence).